Shown below are 20 T cell receptor beta chains from a single sample sequenced in a study of regulatory T cells in long-lasting Graves disease. Described time point: newly diagnosed GD, antithyroid drugs for less than 3 months. Isolated PBMC RNA provided the starting material for the TCR library. Both iRepertoire HTBI primers and Arm-PCR of CDR3 regions were used to build the TCR beta libraries. MiXCR, run by TCRdb on the multiplex PCR reads, gives a single entry per CDR3 protein. The sample consists of around 250,000 distinct CDR3 sequences, about 18% of them appearing once. This specimen consisted of peripheral blood mononuclear cells (PBMCs), obtained at new diagnosis, from a patient treated with antithyroid drugs. All receptors derive from a female donor with Graves disease.

About this clonotype: One end of the junction fails to match germline, which may point to a read error. The J gene is TRBJ2-5, the V gene TRBV7-2; no clear D gene. Germline assignment: CDR1 SGHTA and CDR2 FQGNSA. The CDR3 is 12 residues long. CDR3 DNA: TGTGCCAGCAGCTTAGGTGTCGAGACCAAGTACTTC. Translated, it gives CASSLGVETKYF.

This sequence joins TRBV28 and TRBJ1-2, with D possibly TRBD1 on 6 matching bases. CDR3 size: 12 residues. The V end lost 4 bases, the J end lost 7 bases, and 10 bases lay between the germline ends. Germline lookup yields CDR1 MDHEN and CDR2 SYDVKM. This chain's CDR3 is CASSSTGSGYTF. Here the CDR3 DNA reads TGTGCCAGCAGTTCAACAGGGTCTGGCTACACCTTC.

Ten or more counts support this clonotype. The chain uses TRBV2 and TRBJ1-5; D is uncertain. CDR1 and CDR2 (germline): SNHLY, FYNNEI. Trimming shortened V by 7 bases and J by 0 bases, and 13 bases separated the two germline ends. The CDR3 contains 15 residues. The CDR3 here is CASNFLTGSNQPQHF. DNA of the CDR3: TGTGCCAGCAATTTTTTAACGGGTAGCAATCAGCCCCAGCATTTT.

This clonotype was seen repeatedly, ten times or more. The chain joins TRBV28 to TRBJ2-1, with 14 bases fitting TRBD2. The CDR3 has 17 residues. CDR1 MDHEN and CDR2 SYDVKM come from the germline V gene. J was trimmed by 7 bases and V by 2 bases; bases with no gene match: 7. Here the CDR3 reads CASSLRGGLAGGNEQFF. The CDR3 DNA follows: TGTGCCAGCAGTTTAAGGGGCGGACTAGCGGGAGGAAATGAGCAGTTCTTC. Filled out from reference TRBV28 and TRBJ2-1, the complete variable domain reads DVKVTQSSRYLVKRTGEKVFLECVQDMDHENMFWYRQDPGLGLRLIYFSYDVKMKEKGDIPEGYSVSREKKERFSLILESASTNQTSMYLCASSLRGGLAGGNEQFFGPGTRLTVL.

The sample holds many counts of this clonotype. The gene calls are TRBV27 and TRBJ1-1, with D hard to call. This CDR3 is built from 15 residues. The V end was cut by 5 bases, the J end by 1 base, with 14 bases between. Germline V lookup: CDR1 MNHEY, CDR2 SMNVEV (reference sequence). CDR3 protein: CASSVLRPANTEAFF. In nucleotides, the CDR3 is TGTGCCAGCAGTGTCCTACGACCAGCGAACACTGAAGCTTTCTTT.

This clonotype was counted a few times. The chain links TRBV19 to TRBJ2-7; tentatively, D is TRBD2 (5 bases). The CDR3 is 14 residues long. CDR1 LNHDA and CDR2 SQIVND come from the germline V gene (reference sequence). Deletions cut 5 bases from V and 1 base from J, with 12 bases between. The CDR3 reads CASSDSAASYEQYF. The CDR3 DNA reads as TGTGCCAGTAGTGATTCAGCGGCGTCCTACGAGCAGTACTTC.

This clonotype occurred a few times. The chain has TRBV7-9 and TRBJ1-4; 7 nucleotides line up with TRBD1. Germline lookup yields CDR1 SEHNR and CDR2 FQNEAQ (reference sequence). This CDR3 is 14 amino acids long. The junction had 8 bases not matched to a gene; V was cut back by 5 bases and J by 8 bases. The CDR3 bases are TGTGCCAGCAGCCGACAGGGAGGGAACGAAAAACTGTTTTTT. This gives the protein CASSRQGGNEKLFF.

In this sample, this clonotype turned up many times. A read error may produce the germline difference seen at one junction end. The chain has TRBV2 and TRBJ2-1; the D gene is possibly TRBD1 (6 bases). CDR3 size: 14 residues. The V gene's germline CDR1 is SNHLY and CDR2 FYNNEI. CDR3 nucleotide sequence: TGTGCCAGCAGAGCCGGGACACAAGGGGCCCTCTCCCCTTTC. Translating it yields CASRAGTQGALSPF.

Note on this clonotype: This could be a read error, since a much larger clone is one nucleotide away. The chain combines TRBV3-1 with TRBJ2-3; D is undetermined. The CDR3 extends over 14 amino acids. Germline V gene sequence: CDR1 LGHDT, CDR2 YNNKEL (reference sequence). The ends were cut back, 5 bases at V and 2 bases at J, with 11 bases in the middle. Written as DNA, the CDR3 is TGTGCCAGCAGCTACTTGAGTAACACAGATACGCAGTATTTT. This encodes CASSYLSNTDTQYF.

The chain links TRBV6-2 or TRBV6-3 to TRBJ2-3, with 10 positions matching TRBD2. The CDR3 length is 16 residues. J lost 0 bases, V lost 0 bases, and 0 bases had no gene match. Per germline, CDR1 MNHEY and CDR2 SVGEGT. The CDR3 DNA sequence: TGTGCCAGCAGTTACTCAGCGGGAGGGAGCACAGATACGCAGTATTTT. As protein: CASSYSAGGSTDTQYF.

Only a few counts were recorded for this clonotype. V gene TRBV20-1 combines with J gene TRBJ2-1, with a weak D call TRBD1 (6 bases). Near its end, the DNA agrees better with TRBJ2-5, so the J call may be wrong. The germline V gene encodes CDR1 DFQATT and CDR2 SNEGSKA (reference sequence). The CDR3 is 11 amino acids. CDR3 residues: CRAGDQETQYF. In DNA form, the CDR3 reads TGCAGGGCAGGGGATCAAGAGACCCAGTACTTC.

This clonotype has only one observation. The rearrangement links TRBV11-1 to TRBJ2-5, with 8 bases matching TRBD2. J lost 2 bases, V lost 2 bases, and 4 bases had no gene match. Germline lookup yields CDR1 SGHAT and CDR2 FQDESV (reference sequence). The CDR3 length is 15 residues. This CDR3 is CASSLLSGGQETQYF. CDR3 DNA sequence: TGTGCCAGCAGCTTACTTTCGGGAGGGCAAGAGACCCAGTACTTC. Looking up the rest from reference TRBV11-1 and TRBJ2-5 gives the full variable domain: EAEVAQSPRYKITEKSQAVAFWCDPISGHATLYWYRQILGQGPELLVQFQDESVVDDSQLPKDRFSAERLKGVDSTLKIQPAELGDSAMYLCASSLLSGGQETQYFGPGTRLLVL.

This chain links TRBV20-1 with TRBJ1-2, with 9 bases matching TRBD1. This CDR3 spans 15 amino acids. V dropped 3 bases and J dropped 4; count of bases not matched to a gene: 9. Germline CDR1 reads DFQATT; CDR2 reads SNEGSKA (reference sequence). The DNA for the CDR3 is TGCAGTGCTAGGGACCGGGACAGGGAGACCTATGGCTACACCTTC. It codes for CSARDRDRETYGYTF.

This clonotype was detected ten times or more. The V and J genes are TRBV20-1 and TRBJ1-5; D not resolved. Germline CDR1 is DFQATT and CDR2 is SNEGSKA (reference sequence). The V gene lost 3 bases and the J gene lost 0 bases, with 9 bases spanning the gap. This CDR3 contains 14 residues. CDR3 amino acids: CSARSGGSNQPQHF. The CDR3 nucleotides are TGCAGTGCTAGGTCCGGAGGTAGCAATCAGCCCCAGCATTTT.

This sequence joins TRBV28 and TRBJ2-7; D gene uncertain. The CDR3 totals 13 residues. Between the trimmed V and J ends, which lost 8 bases and 4 bases, there was a span of 15 bases. Germline V gene lookup returns CDR1 MDHEN and CDR2 SYDVKM. As DNA, the CDR3 is TGTGCCAGCTCCGCGACACCTCCTTACGAGCAGTACTTC. Its translation: CASSATPPYEQYF.

The chain couples TRBV18 to TRBJ2-7, with TRBD2 as a possible D gene (6 bases). This CDR3 contains 13 residues. Trimming removed 2 bases at V and 6 bases at J, with 11 bases between. CDR1 and CDR2 from the germline V gene are KGHSH and LQKENI. CDR3 sequence reads: CASSPFPGVEQYF. The CDR3 bases are TGTGCCAGCTCACCATTTCCGGGGGTCGAGCAGTACTTC.

This clonotype has a count of ten or more. The chain recombines TRBV27 with TRBJ2-5; maybe TRBD2 (8 bases). Germline V gene sequence: CDR1 MNHEY, CDR2 SMNVEV (reference sequence). The CDR3 is 14 amino acids. V was shortened by 8 bases and J by 5 bases, with 18 bases between the two germline ends. The CDR3 sequence is CASREGGGLETQYF. The CDR3 DNA sequence: TGTGCCAGCCGGGAGGGAGGGGGCCTCGAGACCCAGTACTTC.

V and J are TRBV6-1 and TRBJ2-3; perhaps TRBD2 as D (7 bases). In germline, CDR1 is MNHNS, CDR2 SASEGT. The V end lost 10 bases, the J end lost 5 bases, and 22 bases lay between the germline ends. The CDR3 consists of 15 residues. Here the CDR3 DNA reads TGTGCCACCTACCTGGCACGGGGGGCGGGAGATACGCAGTATTTT. It is translated as CATYLARGAGDTQYF.

This clonotype was picked up a small number of times. The rearrangement joins TRBV19 to TRBJ1-6; D unresolved. Germline CDR1 reads LNHDA; CDR2 reads SQIVND (reference sequence). The length of the CDR3 is 12 residues. V was pared by 5 bases and J by 7 bases, with 6 bases between. DNA of the CDR3: TGTGCCAGTAGTGTCAGGAATTCACCCCTCCACTTT. This sequence encodes CASSVRNSPLHF.

This clonotype was seen ten or more times. The rearrangement links TRBV20-1 to TRBJ2-1; possible D gene TRBD1, 5 bases. V was shortened by 0 bases and J by 8 bases, with 14 bases between the two germline ends. The CDR3 consists of 14 residues. Germline V gene lookup returns CDR1 DFQATT and CDR2 SNEGSKA (reference sequence). The CDR3 bases are TGCAGTGCTAGAGAGACGGGCGGCAGGGATGAGCAGTTCTTC. Its protein product is CSARETGGRDEQFF.